This TCR beta chain stems from a study of shared clonotypes between healthy human individuals. Overall study results and limits: Tissue TCR repertoires likely differ from these blood-only repertoires.

V dropped 6 bases and J dropped 3; count of bases not matched to a gene: 11. This CDR3 spans 15 amino acids. The germline V gene has CDR1 SQVTM and CDR2 ANQGSEA. As regards this clone: The antigen remains undetermined.

The run depth of the assay was deep. Libraries were prepared by immunoSEQ multiplex PCR; TCRdb keeps only in-frame clonotypes and omits some of them. The data contain millions of clones, around 95% of them singletons. Every donor was a Caucasian adult from Nashville, Tennessee. The clonotype was recovered from a young man in good health. The J gene is TRBJ1-1, the V gene TRBV29-1; 9 nucleotides agree with TRBD1. Sequencing was performed on naive CD4+ T cells sorted from blood. Subset given: CD45RA+ positively selected. The CDR3 here is CSVQSGTGYDTEAFF. The CDR3 DNA reads as TGCAGCGTCCAATCCGGGACAGGGTATGACACTGAAGCTTTCTTT.